The clone carrying this T cell receptor (beta chain) was observed many times. The V gene's germline CDR1 is SGDLS and CDR2 YYNGEE. V lost 6 bases, J lost 2 bases, and 14 bases lay in between. The CDR3 contains 15 residues. The data were obtained in a study of CXCR3 chemokines and chemotherapy response in bladder cancer. Each CDR3 protein gets one entry after TCRdb re-called the PCR reads with MiXCR. The repertoire consists of approximately 13,000 distinct CDR3 sequences, with around 12% occurring once and the leading ten covering 25% to 30%. The TCR originated in a human donor with bladder cancer that did not respond to neoadjuvant chemotherapy. This material was obtained from a patient whose treatment included neoadjuvant chemotherapy. The rearrangement links TRBV9 to TRBJ2-2; D may be TRBD2 (5 bases). The CDR3 DNA follows: TGTGCCAGCAATGAAGGACTGGAAAACACCGGGGAGCTGTTTTTT. Its protein product is CASNEGLENTGELFF.